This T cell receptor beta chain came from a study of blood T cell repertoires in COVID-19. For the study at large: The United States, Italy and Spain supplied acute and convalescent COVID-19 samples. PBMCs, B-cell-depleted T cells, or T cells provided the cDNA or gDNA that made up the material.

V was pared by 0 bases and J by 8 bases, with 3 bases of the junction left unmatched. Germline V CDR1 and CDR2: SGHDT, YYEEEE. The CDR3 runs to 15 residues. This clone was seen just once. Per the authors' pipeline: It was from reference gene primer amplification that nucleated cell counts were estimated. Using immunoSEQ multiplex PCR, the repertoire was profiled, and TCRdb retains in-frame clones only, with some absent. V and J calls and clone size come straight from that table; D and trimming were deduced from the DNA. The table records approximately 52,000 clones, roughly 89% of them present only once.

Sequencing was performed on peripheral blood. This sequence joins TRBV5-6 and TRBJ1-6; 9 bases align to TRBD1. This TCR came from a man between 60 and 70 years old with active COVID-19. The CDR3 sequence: CASSLGGTGYSPLHF. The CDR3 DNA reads TGTGCCAGCAGCTTGGGAGGGACAGGGTATTCACCCCTCCACTTT.